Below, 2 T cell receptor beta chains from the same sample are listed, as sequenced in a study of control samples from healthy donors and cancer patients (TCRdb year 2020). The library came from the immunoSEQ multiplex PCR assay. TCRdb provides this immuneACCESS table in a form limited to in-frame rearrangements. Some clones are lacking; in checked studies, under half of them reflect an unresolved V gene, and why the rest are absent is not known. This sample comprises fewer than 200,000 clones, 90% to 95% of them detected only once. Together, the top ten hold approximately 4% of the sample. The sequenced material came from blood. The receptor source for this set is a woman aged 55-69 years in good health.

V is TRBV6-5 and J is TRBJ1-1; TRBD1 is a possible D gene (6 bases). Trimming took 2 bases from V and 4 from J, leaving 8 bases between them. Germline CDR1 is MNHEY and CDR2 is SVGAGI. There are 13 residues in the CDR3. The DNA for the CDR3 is TGTGCCAGCAGTTACACCAGGGGCACTGAAGCTTTCTTT. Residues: CASSYTRGTEAFF.

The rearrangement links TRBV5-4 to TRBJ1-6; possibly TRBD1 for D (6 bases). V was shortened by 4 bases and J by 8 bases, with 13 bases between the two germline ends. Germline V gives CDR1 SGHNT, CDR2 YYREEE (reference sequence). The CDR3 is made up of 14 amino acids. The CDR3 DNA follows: TGTGCCAGCAGCCCAACAGGGTCTGATTCACCCCTCCACTTT. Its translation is CASSPTGSDSPLHF.